The subject of this entry is one TCR beta chain. This specimen belongs to a study of Graves' ophthalmopathy and Graves' hyperthyroidism. There are 16 residues in the CDR3. Trimming shortened V by 5 bases and J by 5 bases, and 18 bases separated the two germline ends. CDR1 is SGHTA and CDR2 is FQGTGA in the germline V gene. As the template, RNA transcripts were used to amplify TCR beta CDR3 regions. The first round was an RT-PCR with HTBI primers, and the second round was a multiplex PCR. TCRdb ran MiXCR on the multiplex PCR reads and lists one entry per CDR3 protein. The sample records about 57,000 distinct CDR3 sequences, roughly half being singletons.

The chain joins TRBV7-3 to TRBJ1-4, with a tentative D call TRBD1 (5 bases). The sequence was obtained from an adult woman with Graves' ophthalmopathy. Input material: peripheral blood. DNA of the CDR3: TGTGCCAGCAGCCCTCATAGCGGGACGCTCAATGAAAAACTGTTTTTT. Its protein product is CASSPHSGTLNEKLFF.